This T cell receptor (beta chain) is drawn from a study of T-cell reconstitution after alpha-beta-depleted transplantation in children. Study outcomes and limitations: Several hundred rapidly expanded clones from non-depleted graft cells reportedly supplied alpha-beta T cells about two months post-transplant.

Unique molecular identifiers were used to barcode this TCRbeta library. TCRdb redid the calling of the PCR reads with MiXCR, one entry per CDR3 protein. The data hold around 70,000 distinct CDR3 sequences, with approximately 11% observed a single time. This CDR3 has 14 residues. Germline lookup yields CDR1 LGHNA and CDR2 YNFKEQ. Trimming shortened V by 4 bases and J by 2 bases, and 11 bases separated the two germline ends. This clonotype was picked up many times. The antigen remains unidentified. This sample comprised PBMCs, obtained before TCRalphabeta/CD19-depleted stem cell transplant. The chain joins TRBV4-2 to TRBJ1-1, with D unresolved. This clonotype was sampled from a boy younger than 18 with acute myeloid leukemia, due to receive a stem cell transplant. The CDR3, as DNA: TGTGCCAGCAGCCGAAGATCGGGAAACACTGAAGCTTTCTTT. This codes for CASSRRSGNTEAFF.